This T cell receptor (beta chain) was profiled in a study of T cell responses to AZD1222 COVID-19 vaccine. As for the study in general: Second-dose intervals near 4 or 12 weeks were combined. Overall study results and limits: Vaccine-associated CD4 TCRs spanned spike, dominant at 160-218 and 743-854. Donor demographics were predominantly white British with a female majority; clonal diversity may be underestimated.

The germline V and J ends were trimmed by 1 base and 5 bases, with 6 bases remaining between them. From germline, CDR1 is KGHSH and CDR2 LQKENI. The CDR3 spans 13 residues. For this clone: Its matching antigen is unknown.

Libraries were prepared by immunoSEQ multiplex PCR; TCRdb keeps only in-frame clonotypes and omits some of them. The table lists some 100,000 clones, 65% to 90% of them singletons. This TCR was sampled from an adult in good health. Sequencing used peripheral blood, obtained on day 0 of AZD1222 vaccination. This rearrangement joins TRBV18 to TRBJ1-5; D is unclear. The CDR3 region has the DNA TGTGCCAGCTCACCACAGAAGGATCAGCCCCAGCATTTT. Its protein is CASSPQKDQPQHF. The whole variable domain, remainder taken from reference TRBV18 and TRBJ1-5, is NAGVMQNPRHLVRRRGQEARLRCSPMKGHSHVYWYRQLPEEGLKFMVYLQKENIIDESGMPKERFSAEFPKEGPSILRIQQVVRGDSAAYFCASSPQKDQPQHFGDGTRLSIL.